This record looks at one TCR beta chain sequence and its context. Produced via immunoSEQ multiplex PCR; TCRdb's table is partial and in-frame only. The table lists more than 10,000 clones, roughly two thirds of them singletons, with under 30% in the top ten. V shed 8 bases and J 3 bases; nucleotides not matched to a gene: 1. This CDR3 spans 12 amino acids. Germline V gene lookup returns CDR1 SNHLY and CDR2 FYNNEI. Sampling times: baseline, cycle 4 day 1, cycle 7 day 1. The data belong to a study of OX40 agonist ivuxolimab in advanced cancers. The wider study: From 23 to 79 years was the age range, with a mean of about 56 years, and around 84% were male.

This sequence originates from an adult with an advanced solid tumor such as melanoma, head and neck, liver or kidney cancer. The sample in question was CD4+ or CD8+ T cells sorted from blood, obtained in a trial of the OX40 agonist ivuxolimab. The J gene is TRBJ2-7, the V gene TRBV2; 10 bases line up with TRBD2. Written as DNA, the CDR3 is TGTGCCAGCGCTAGCGGGAGCTACGAGCAGTACTTC. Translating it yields CASASGSYEQYF.